The clone carrying this TCR beta chain showed up many times. No antigen is known for it. Amplification of TCR beta CDR3 regions was performed using RNA transcripts as template. First-round RT-PCR with HTBI primers amplified the TCR CDR3 region. TCRdb re-called the multiplex PCR reads through MiXCR, storing one row per CDR3 protein. Of some 560,000 distinct CDR3 sequences in the sample, less than 20% were seen once. Graves' hyperthyroidism showing no ophthalmopathy progression within 18 months was considered stable. This sample stems from a study of T cells in Graves' hyperthyroidism and ophthalmopathy. Study results and limitations: The authors' 13 V-J model separated ophthalmopathy from stable hyperthyroidism.

The clonotype was recovered from a woman in her twenties or thirties with Graves' hyperthyroidism. Sequencing was performed on blood.

The CDR3 DNA is TGTGCCAGCAGCAGGATATCAGGGGGCCAAAACAATGAGCAGTTCTTC. Protein: CASSRISGGQNNEQFF. V and J are TRBV3-1 and TRBJ2-1; 8 nucleotides align to TRBD1. Germline trimming cut 5 bases from V and 5 bases from J; bases unmatched to any gene: 11. From germline, CDR1 is LGHDT and CDR2 YNNKEL (reference sequence). The CDR3 is 16 amino acids.